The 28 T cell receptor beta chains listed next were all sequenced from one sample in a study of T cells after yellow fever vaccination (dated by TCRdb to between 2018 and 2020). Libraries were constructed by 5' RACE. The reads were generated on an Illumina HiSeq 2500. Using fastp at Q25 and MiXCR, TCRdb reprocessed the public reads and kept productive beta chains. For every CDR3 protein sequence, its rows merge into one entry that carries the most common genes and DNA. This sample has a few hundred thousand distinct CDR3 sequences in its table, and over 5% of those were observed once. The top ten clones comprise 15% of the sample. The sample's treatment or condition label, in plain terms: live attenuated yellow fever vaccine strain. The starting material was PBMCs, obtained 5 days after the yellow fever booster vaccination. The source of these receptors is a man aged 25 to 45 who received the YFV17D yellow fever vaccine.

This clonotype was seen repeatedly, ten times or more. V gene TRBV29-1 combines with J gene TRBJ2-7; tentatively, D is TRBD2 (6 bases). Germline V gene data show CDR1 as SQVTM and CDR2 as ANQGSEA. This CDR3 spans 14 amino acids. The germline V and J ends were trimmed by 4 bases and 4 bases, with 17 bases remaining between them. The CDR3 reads CSVAGPGRRYEQYF. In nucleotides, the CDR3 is TGCAGCGTTGCCGGTCCGGGGAGGAGGTACGAGCAGTACTTC.

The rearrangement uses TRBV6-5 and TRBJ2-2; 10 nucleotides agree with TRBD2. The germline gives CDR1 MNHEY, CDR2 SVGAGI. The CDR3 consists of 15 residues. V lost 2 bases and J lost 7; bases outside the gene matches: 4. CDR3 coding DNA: TGTGCCAGCAGTTACGAAGCGGGAGGGGGCGGGGAGCTGTTTTTT. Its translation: CASSYEAGGGGELFF.

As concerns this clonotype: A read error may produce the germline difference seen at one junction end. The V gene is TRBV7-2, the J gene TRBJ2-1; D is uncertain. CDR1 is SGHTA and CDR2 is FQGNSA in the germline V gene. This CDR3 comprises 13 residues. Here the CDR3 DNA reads TGTGCCGGCAGCTACACACCCAGCAGGGAGCAGTTCTTC. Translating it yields CAGSYTPSREQFF.

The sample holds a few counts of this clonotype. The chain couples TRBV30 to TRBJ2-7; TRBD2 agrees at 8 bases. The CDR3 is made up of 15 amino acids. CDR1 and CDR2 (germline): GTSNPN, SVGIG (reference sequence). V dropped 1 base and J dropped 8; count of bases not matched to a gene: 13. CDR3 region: CAWSGPGLVSLQQYF. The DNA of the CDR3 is TGTGCCTGGAGTGGACCGGGACTAGTCAGTCTCCAGCAGTACTTC.

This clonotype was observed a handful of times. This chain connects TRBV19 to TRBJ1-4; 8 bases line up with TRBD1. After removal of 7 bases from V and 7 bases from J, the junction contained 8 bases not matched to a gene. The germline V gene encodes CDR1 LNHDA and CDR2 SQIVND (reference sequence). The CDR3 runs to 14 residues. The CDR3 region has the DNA TGTGCCAGTAACCCGGGGACAGGCCGTGAAAAACTGTTTTTT. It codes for CASNPGTGREKLFF.

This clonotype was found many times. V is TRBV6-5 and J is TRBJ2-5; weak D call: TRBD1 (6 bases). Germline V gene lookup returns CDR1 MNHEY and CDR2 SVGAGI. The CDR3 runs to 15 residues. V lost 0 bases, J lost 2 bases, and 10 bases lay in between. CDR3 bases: TGTGCCAGCAGTTACTCTGGGACAAGACAAGAGACCCAGTACTTC. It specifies CASSYSGTRQETQYF.

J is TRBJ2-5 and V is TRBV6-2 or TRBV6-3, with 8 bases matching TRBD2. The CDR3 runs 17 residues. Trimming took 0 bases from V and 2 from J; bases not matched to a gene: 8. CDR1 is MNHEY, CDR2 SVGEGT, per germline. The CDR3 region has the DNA TGTGCCAGCAGTTACTCTGATCTTCTAGCGGGTCAAGAGACCCAGTACTTC. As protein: CASSYSDLLAGQETQYF.

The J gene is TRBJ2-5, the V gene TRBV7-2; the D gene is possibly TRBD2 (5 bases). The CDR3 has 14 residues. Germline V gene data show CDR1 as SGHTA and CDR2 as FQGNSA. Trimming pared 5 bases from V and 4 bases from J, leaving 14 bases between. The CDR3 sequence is CASSSVGMVETQYF. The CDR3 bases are TGTGCCAGCAGCAGCGTCGGGATGGTAGAGACCCAGTACTTC.

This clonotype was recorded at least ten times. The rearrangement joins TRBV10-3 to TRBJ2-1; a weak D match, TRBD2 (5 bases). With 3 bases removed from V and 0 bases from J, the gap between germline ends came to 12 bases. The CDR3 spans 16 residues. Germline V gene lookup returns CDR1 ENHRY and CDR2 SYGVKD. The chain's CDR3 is CAISDVARDSYNEQFF. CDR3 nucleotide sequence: TGTGCCATCAGTGATGTAGCGCGAGACTCCTACAATGAGCAGTTCTTC.

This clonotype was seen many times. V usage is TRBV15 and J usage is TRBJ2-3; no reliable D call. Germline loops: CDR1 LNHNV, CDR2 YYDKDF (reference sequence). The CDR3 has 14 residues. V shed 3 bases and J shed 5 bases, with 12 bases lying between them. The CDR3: CATSRHTTEDTQYF. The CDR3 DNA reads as TGTGCCACCAGCAGGCATACTACGGAAGATACGCAGTATTTT.

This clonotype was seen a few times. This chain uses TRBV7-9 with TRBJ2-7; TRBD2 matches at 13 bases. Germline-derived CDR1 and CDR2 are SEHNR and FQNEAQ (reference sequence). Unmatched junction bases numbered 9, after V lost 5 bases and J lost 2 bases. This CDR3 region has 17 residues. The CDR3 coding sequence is TGTGCCAGCAGCGACCCAGAGGGACTAGCGGGAACCTACGAGCAGTACTTC. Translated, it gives CASSDPEGLAGTYEQYF. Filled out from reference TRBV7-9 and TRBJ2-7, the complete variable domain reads DTGVSQNPRHKITKRGQNVTFRCDPISEHNRLYWYRQTLGQGPEFLTYFQNEAQLEKSRLLSDRFSAERPKGSFSTLEIQRTEQGDSAMYLCASSDPEGLAGTYEQYFGPGTRLTVT.

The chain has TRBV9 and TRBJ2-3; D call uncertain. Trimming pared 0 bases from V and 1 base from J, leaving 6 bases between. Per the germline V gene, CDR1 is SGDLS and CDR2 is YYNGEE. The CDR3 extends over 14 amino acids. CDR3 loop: CASSVAAGTDTQYF. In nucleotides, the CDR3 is TGTGCCAGCAGCGTAGCGGCAGGCACAGATACGCAGTATTTT. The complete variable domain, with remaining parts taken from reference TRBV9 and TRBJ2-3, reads DSGVTQTPKHLITATGQRVTLRCSPRSGDLSVYWYQQSLDQGLQFLIQYYNGEERAKGNILERFSAQQFPDLHSELNLSSLELGDSALYFCASSVAAGTDTQYFGPGTRLTVL.

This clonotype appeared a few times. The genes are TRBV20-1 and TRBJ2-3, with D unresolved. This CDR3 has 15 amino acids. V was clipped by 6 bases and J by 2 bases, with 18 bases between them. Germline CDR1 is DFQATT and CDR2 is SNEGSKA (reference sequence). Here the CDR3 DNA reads TGCAGTGCAAACCGTAAGAGGCTGATCACAGATACGCAGTATTTT. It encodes CSANRKRLITDTQYF.

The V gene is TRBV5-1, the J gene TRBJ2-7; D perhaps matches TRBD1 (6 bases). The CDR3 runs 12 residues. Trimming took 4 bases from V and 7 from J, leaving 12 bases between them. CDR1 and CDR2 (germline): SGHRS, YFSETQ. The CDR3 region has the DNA TGCGCCAGCAGCGAGGACAGAGGAGAGCAGTACTTC. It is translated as CASSEDRGEQYF.

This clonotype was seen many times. CDR3 protein: CAISPGQNTDTQYF. The DNA of the CDR3 is TGTGCCATCAGTCCGGGACAGAACACAGATACGCAGTATTTT. The genes are TRBV10-3 and TRBJ2-3, with TRBD1 matching over 7 bases. The V gene's germline CDR1 is ENHRY and CDR2 SYGVKD. The CDR3 runs to 14 residues. V was pared by 5 bases and J by 2 bases, with 4 bases of the junction left unmatched.

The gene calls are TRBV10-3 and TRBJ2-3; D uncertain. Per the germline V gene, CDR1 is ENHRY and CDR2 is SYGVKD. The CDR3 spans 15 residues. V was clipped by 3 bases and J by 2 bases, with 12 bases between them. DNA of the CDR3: TGTGCCATCAGTGAAGGAGAGCGCCCCACAGATACGCAGTATTTT. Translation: CAISEGERPTDTQYF.

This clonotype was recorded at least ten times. CDR3 sequence: CASSPAVGTGELFF. The CDR3 DNA follows: TGCGCCAGCAGCCCGGCGGTGGGGACCGGGGAGCTGTTTTTT. V usage is TRBV5-1 and J usage is TRBJ2-2; D not resolved. Trimming cost V 4 bases and J 5 bases, with 12 bases left between them. The CDR3 covers 14 residues. CDR1 and CDR2 from the germline V gene are SGHRS and YFSETQ.

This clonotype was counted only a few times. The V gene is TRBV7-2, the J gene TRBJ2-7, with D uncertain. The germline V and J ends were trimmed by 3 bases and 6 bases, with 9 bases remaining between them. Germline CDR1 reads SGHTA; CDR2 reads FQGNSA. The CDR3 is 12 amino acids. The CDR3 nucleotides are TGTGCCAGCAGCTTGTTTGCTCGCGAGCAGTACTTC. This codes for CASSLFAREQYF.

The CDR3, as DNA: TGTGCCAGCAGGAACCGGGACTACCTCGGCCCGCAGTACTTC. It is translated as CASRNRDYLGPQYF. V usage is TRBV6-1 and J usage is TRBJ2-7, with TRBD2 matching over 7 bases. Losses at the gene ends were 6 bases for V and 9 bases for J; bases not matched to a gene: 14. CDR3 size: 14 residues. Looked up from germline, CDR1 is MNHNS and CDR2 is SASEGT.

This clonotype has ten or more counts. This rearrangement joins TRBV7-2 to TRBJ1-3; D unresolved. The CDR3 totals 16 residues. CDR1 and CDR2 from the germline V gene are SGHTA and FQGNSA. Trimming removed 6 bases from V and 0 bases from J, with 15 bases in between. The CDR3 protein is CASSSRREYSGNTIYF. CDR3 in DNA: TGTGCCAGCAGTTCCAGGCGGGAATACTCTGGAAACACCATATATTTT.

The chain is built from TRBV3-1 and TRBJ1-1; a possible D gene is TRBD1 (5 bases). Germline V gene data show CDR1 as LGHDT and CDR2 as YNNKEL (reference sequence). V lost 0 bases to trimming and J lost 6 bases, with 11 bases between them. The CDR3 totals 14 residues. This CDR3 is CASSQDLGASEAFF. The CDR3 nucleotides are TGTGCCAGCAGCCAAGATTTAGGGGCCTCTGAAGCTTTCTTT.

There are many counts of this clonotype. CDR3: CSAGRQGQETQYF. In nucleotides, the CDR3 is TGCAGTGCTGGTCGACAGGGGCAAGAGACCCAGTACTTC. J is TRBJ2-5 and V is TRBV20-1, with 8 bases that match TRBD1. This CDR3 is built from 13 residues. Unmatched junction bases numbered 4, after V lost 5 bases and J lost 2 bases. Per the germline V gene, CDR1 is DFQATT and CDR2 is SNEGSKA (reference sequence).

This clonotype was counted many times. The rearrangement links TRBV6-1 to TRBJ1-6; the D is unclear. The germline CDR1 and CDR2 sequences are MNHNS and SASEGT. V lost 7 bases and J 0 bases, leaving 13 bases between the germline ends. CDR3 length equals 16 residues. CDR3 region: CASTNARSSYNSPLHF. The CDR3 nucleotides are TGTGCCAGCACGAACGCCAGGAGCTCCTATAATTCACCCCTCCACTTT.

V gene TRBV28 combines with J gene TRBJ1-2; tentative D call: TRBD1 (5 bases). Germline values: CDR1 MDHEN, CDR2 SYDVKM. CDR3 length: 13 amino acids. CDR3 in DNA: TGTGCGGCGGGACGGGGACTCCCTGTAGGCTACACCTTC. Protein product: CAAGRGLPVGYTF.

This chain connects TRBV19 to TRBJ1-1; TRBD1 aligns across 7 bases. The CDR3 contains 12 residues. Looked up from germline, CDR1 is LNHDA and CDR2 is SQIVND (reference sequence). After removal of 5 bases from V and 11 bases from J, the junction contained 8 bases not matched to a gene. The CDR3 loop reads CASSLPDRMAFF. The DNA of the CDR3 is TGTGCCAGTAGTCTACCGGACAGGATGGCTTTCTTT.

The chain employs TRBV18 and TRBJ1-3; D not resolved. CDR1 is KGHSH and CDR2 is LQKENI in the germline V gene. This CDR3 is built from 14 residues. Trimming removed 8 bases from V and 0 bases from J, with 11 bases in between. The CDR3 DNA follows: TGTGCCAGCACGGGTACAGACTCTGGAAACACCATATATTTT. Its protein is CASTGTDSGNTIYF.

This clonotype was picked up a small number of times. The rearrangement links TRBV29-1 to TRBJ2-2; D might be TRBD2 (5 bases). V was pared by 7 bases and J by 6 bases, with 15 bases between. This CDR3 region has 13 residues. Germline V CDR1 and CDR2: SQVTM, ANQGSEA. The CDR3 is CSGQRGVAGELFF. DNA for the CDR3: TGCAGCGGACAACGGGGTGTAGCCGGGGAGCTGTTTTTT.

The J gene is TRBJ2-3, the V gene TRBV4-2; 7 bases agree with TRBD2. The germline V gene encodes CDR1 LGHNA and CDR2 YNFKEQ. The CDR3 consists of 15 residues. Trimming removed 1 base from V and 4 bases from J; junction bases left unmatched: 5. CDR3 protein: CASSQVSSGADTQYF. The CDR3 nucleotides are TGTGCCAGCAGCCAAGTCTCCAGCGGGGCAGATACGCAGTATTTT.